These 32 T cell receptor beta chains share one sample of origin, sequenced in a study of blood T cell repertoires in COVID-19. The protocol was immunoSEQ multiplex PCR, while the TCRdb copy is restricted to in-frame clones and leaves out a portion. Among roughly 260,000 clones listed, about 87% were seen once. The sequencing input was PBMCs or T cells enriched from blood (not recorded which). Every receptor here comes from a woman in her 30s with acute COVID-19.

The rearrangement links TRBV20-1 to TRBJ2-6; 10 bases are a match to TRBD2. The V gene's germline CDR1 is DFQATT and CDR2 SNEGSKA (reference sequence). The V segment lost 3 bases and the J segment 0 bases; nucleotides outside the gene matches: 11. The CDR3 runs to 19 residues. The CDR3 sequence is CSASPIAGGSFSGANVLTF. The CDR3 DNA is TGCAGTGCTAGTCCGATAGCGGGGGGAAGTTTCTCTGGGGCCAACGTCCTGACTTTC.

This chain joins TRBV5-1 and TRBJ1-2; D is unclear. V gave up 0 bases and J gave up 6 bases, with 6 bases separating them. Germline V lookup: CDR1 SGHRS, CDR2 YFSETQ. CDR3 length: 12 amino acids. CDR3 DNA: TGCGCCAGCAGCTTGGCCCTTGATGGCTACACCTTC. Its protein product is CASSLALDGYTF.

The chain joins TRBV29-1 to TRBJ1-1; TRBD1 matches at 8 bases. The CDR3 is made up of 13 amino acids. The V gene end was trimmed by 7 bases and the J gene end by 4 bases; junction bases not matched to a gene: 8. The germline CDR1 and CDR2 sequences are SQVTM and ANQGSEA. The CDR3 here is CSAGTGILTEAFF. The CDR3, as DNA: TGCAGCGCTGGGACAGGAATTCTCACTGAAGCTTTCTTT.

This chain's CDR3 is CASSVYVPTGFEPQHF. CDR3 sequence (DNA): TGTGCCAGCAGCGTATATGTCCCAACAGGTTTTGAGCCCCAGCATTTT. The chain uses TRBV9 and TRBJ1-5; TRBD1 is a possible D gene (5 bases). Per germline, CDR1 SGDLS and CDR2 YYNGEE. The CDR3 runs to 16 residues. V lost 1 base and J lost 8, with 19 bases in between.

A single count supports this clone. The chain uses TRBV11-2 and TRBJ2-7, with 7 bases lining up with TRBD1. The J segment lost 5 bases and the V segment lost 5 bases, leaving 9 bases of the junction unmatched. In germline, CDR1 is SGHAT, CDR2 FQNNGV. The CDR3 extends over 14 amino acids. The CDR3 DNA follows: TGTGCCAGCAGCCCCCAGGGGGTTGTCAACGAGCAGTACTTC. It encodes CASSPQGVVNEQYF.

The rearrangement links TRBV29-1 to TRBJ2-3; 8 positions agree with TRBD1. The germline CDR1 and CDR2 sequences are SQVTM and ANQGSEA. V was pared by 4 bases and J by 2 bases, with 5 bases of the junction left unmatched. The CDR3 loop spans 14 amino acids. CDR3 sequence: CSVVQGAHTDTQYF. CDR3 in DNA: TGCAGCGTTGTTCAGGGGGCCCACACAGATACGCAGTATTTT.

The chain is built from TRBV9 and TRBJ1-1, with D perhaps TRBD1 (5 bases). The germline CDR1 and CDR2 sequences are SGDLS and YYNGEE. The CDR3 length is 16 residues. V lost 2 bases and J 3 bases, leaving 17 bases between the germline ends. The CDR3 is CASSVVGEWGYTEAFF. The CDR3 coding sequence is TGTGCCAGCAGCGTTGTAGGCGAGTGGGGCTACACTGAAGCTTTCTTT.

This chain links TRBV11-2 with TRBJ1-3, with D possibly TRBD1 on 5 matching bases. V was cut by 5 bases and J by 5 bases, with 10 bases left in between. Looked up from germline, CDR1 is SGHAT and CDR2 is FQNNGV. This CDR3 is 13 amino acids long. CDR3 residues: CASSEDTRNTIYF. The CDR3 nucleotides read TGTGCCAGCAGCGAGGACACCAGAAACACCATATATTTT. The whole variable domain, filled in from reference TRBV11-2 and TRBJ1-3, reads EAGVAQSPRYKIIEKRQSVAFWCNPISGHATLYWYQQILGQGPKLLIQFQNNGVVDDSQLPKDRFSAERLKGVDSTLKIQPAKLEDSAVYLCASSEDTRNTIYFGEGSWLTVV.

The CDR3 DNA reads TGTGCCAGCAGCTTTCGGTCCGGTCGGGTTGGCACCATATATTTT. This codes for CASSFRSGRVGTIYF. The V gene is TRBV5-6, the J gene TRBJ1-3; D remains unclear. In germline, CDR1 is SGHDT, CDR2 YYEEEE. This CDR3 contains 15 residues. The V end was cut by 2 bases, the J end by 9 bases, with 18 bases between.

The rearrangement uses TRBV28 and TRBJ1-6; D remains ambiguous. V was shortened by 2 bases and J by 5 bases, with 10 bases between the two germline ends. This CDR3 has 15 amino acids. Germline-derived CDR1 and CDR2 are MDHEN and SYDVKM. CDR3 residues: CASSLIGPDNSPLHF. CDR3 DNA: TGTGCCAGCAGTTTAATTGGGCCAGATAATTCACCCCTCCACTTT.

The chain recombines TRBV19 with TRBJ2-5; D is possibly TRBD1 (5 bases). Trimming took off 4 bases at V and 2 bases at J, with 14 bases between the two ends. Germline V gene lookup returns CDR1 LNHDA and CDR2 SQIVND (reference sequence). The CDR3 length is 15 residues. CDR3 DNA: TGTGCCAGTAGTAGGGGCAGGGCAGGGCAAGAGACCCAGTACTTC. Translated: CASSRGRAGQETQYF.

This clone was counted a few times. The chain recombines TRBV7-9 with TRBJ1-1; TRBD1 is a possible D gene (6 bases). CDR1 is SEHNR and CDR2 is FQNEAQ in the germline V gene (reference sequence). The CDR3 sequence is 12 residues long. The V end was cut by 5 bases, the J end by 7 bases, with 11 bases between. CDR3 amino acids: CASSTAGVEAFF. In DNA form, the CDR3 reads TGTGCCAGCAGCACCGCAGGGGTTGAAGCTTTCTTT.

This rearrangement joins TRBV4-3 to TRBJ2-3; perhaps TRBD2 as D (5 bases). Trimming stripped 0 bases from V and 0 bases from J, with 13 bases between. The CDR3 covers 17 residues. Germline CDR1 and CDR2: LGHNA and YSLEER. This CDR3 reads CASSQDPDYPSTDTQYF. The CDR3 coding sequence is TGCGCCAGCAGCCAAGATCCTGACTACCCAAGCACAGATACGCAGTATTTT.

The sample holds a few counts of this clone. The chain combines TRBV6-5 with TRBJ1-3, with D tentatively TRBD1 (6 bases). The CDR3 covers 13 residues. CDR1 MNHEY and CDR2 SVGAGI come from the germline V gene. The V gene lost 8 bases and the J gene lost 8 bases, with 16 bases spanning the gap. The CDR3 DNA reads TGTGCCAGCTCTCAGGGGTTACGACACACCATATATTTT. Translated: CASSQGLRHTIYF.

This CDR3 is CASTPSRTSGVGGELFF. CDR3 in DNA: TGTGCCAGCACCCCCTCGCGGACTAGCGGGGTGGGCGGGGAGCTGTTTTTT. V and J are TRBV7-2 and TRBJ2-2; 12 bases align to TRBD2. Germline assignment: CDR1 SGHTA and CDR2 FQGNSA. With V trimmed by 7 bases and J by 7 bases, 13 bases remained unmatched. This CDR3 comprises 17 residues.

V gene TRBV5-6 combines with J gene TRBJ1-2; D is perhaps TRBD1 (6 bases). The CDR3 length is 15 residues. Germline V CDR1 and CDR2: SGHDT, YYEEEE. The V end lost 0 bases, the J end lost 2 bases, and 11 bases lay between the germline ends. Here the CDR3 DNA reads TGTGCCAGCAGCTTGGGATGGCAGGGGAACTATGGCTACACCTTC. Translated: CASSLGWQGNYGYTF.

This clone was counted between two and nine times. This sequence joins TRBV3-1 (or the pseudogene TRBV3-2) and TRBJ1-1; D is unresolved. CDR3 length: 12 residues. Germline lookup yields CDR1 LGHDT and CDR2 YNNKEL (reference sequence). V gave up 4 bases and J gave up 4 bases, with 7 bases separating them. The CDR3 region has the DNA TGTGCCAGCAGCCGCACTAGCACTGAAGCTTTCTTT. Translation: CASSRTSTEAFF.

The CDR3 region is CASSQESGTDTQYF. The CDR3 coding sequence is TGTGCCAGCAGCCAAGAGTCGGGCACAGATACGCAGTATTTT. The V gene is TRBV3-1 (or the pseudogene TRBV3-2), the J gene TRBJ2-3; D uncertain. Trimming pared 0 bases from V and 1 base from J, leaving 5 bases between. The germline gives CDR1 LGHDT, CDR2 YNNKEL (reference sequence). There are 14 residues in the CDR3.

The J gene is TRBJ2-1, the V gene TRBV11-2; TRBD2 agrees at 8 bases. The J segment lost 0 bases and the V segment lost 3 bases, leaving 7 bases of the junction unmatched. The CDR3 totals 17 residues. Germline loops: CDR1 SGHAT, CDR2 FQNNGV. The CDR3: CASSFGGAGSSYNEQFF. The CDR3 DNA reads TGTGCCAGCAGCTTCGGGGGGGCGGGGAGCTCCTACAATGAGCAGTTCTTC.

This chain uses TRBV9 with TRBJ1-6; D is ambiguous. V lost 0 bases and J 9 bases, leaving 13 bases between the germline ends. CDR3 length: 15 residues. Germline V gene sequence: CDR1 SGDLS, CDR2 YYNGEE. This CDR3 reads CASSVAREYGSPLHF. The CDR3, as DNA: TGTGCCAGCAGCGTAGCGAGGGAGTACGGTTCACCCCTCCACTTT.

This rearrangement joins TRBV11-2 to TRBJ2-7; 9 bases are shared with TRBD2. The V and J ends lost 8 bases and 5 bases, in that order; junction bases with no gene match: 10. This CDR3 has 14 residues. Germline lookup yields CDR1 SGHAT and CDR2 FQNNGV. The CDR3 DNA reads TGTGCCAGCGAGAGAAGCGGGGGGTTGAACGAGCAGTACTTC. Its protein is CASERSGGLNEQYF.

The rearrangement joins TRBV5-1 to TRBJ2-5; 9 bases fit TRBD2. In germline, CDR1 is SGHRS, CDR2 YFSETQ. This CDR3 is 17 amino acids long. V was clipped by 5 bases and J by 0 bases; unmatched bases: 11. The CDR3, as DNA: TGCGCCAGCAGACGGGGTGGGGCTAGCGGGGACCAAGAGACCCAGTACTTC. Its protein product is CASRRGGASGDQETQYF.

The CDR3, as DNA: TGTGCCAGCATCCTAGAGGGGGCCGGAAAGACCCAGTACTTC. Its translation: CASILEGAGKTQYF. This rearrangement joins TRBV6-6 to TRBJ2-5, with TRBD1 identical over 7 bases. J lost 6 bases, V lost 7 bases, and 11 bases had no gene match. Germline V lookup: CDR1 MNHNY, CDR2 SVGAGI (reference sequence). This CDR3 is 14 amino acids long.

The chain has TRBV19 and TRBJ1-5; D perhaps matches TRBD1 (5 bases). This CDR3 comprises 13 residues. CDR1 and CDR2 (germline): LNHDA, SQIVND (reference sequence). Trimming took off 9 bases at V and 11 bases at J, with 20 bases between the two ends. The CDR3 DNA sequence: TGTGCCAGCCAGTTCAACCTTCGGGGGGCCCAGCATTTT. Translated, it gives CASQFNLRGAQHF.

The CDR3 DNA is TGTGCCAGCATGGACAGGGTTAACTATGGCTACACCTTC. It is translated as CASMDRVNYGYTF. This chain joins TRBV12-3 or TRBV12-4 and TRBJ1-2; the match to TRBD1 covers 8 bases. This CDR3 comprises 13 residues. Unmatched junction bases numbered 2, after V lost 7 bases and J lost 1 base.

This clone was seen a handful of times. The CDR3 bases are TGTGCCAGCAGCTCCCAGGGTCCCCAGCATTTT. Translating it yields CASSSQGPQHF. The chain couples TRBV7-9 to TRBJ1-5, with D possibly being TRBD1 (5 bases). CDR1 is SEHNR and CDR2 is FQNEAQ in the germline V gene (reference sequence). V was shortened by 4 bases and J by 10 bases, with 8 bases between the two germline ends. The CDR3 spans 11 residues.

This clone was recorded a few times. The chain joins TRBV5-4 to TRBJ2-7, with D maybe TRBD2 (6 bases). The CDR3 consists of 15 residues. Germline CDR1 and CDR2: SGHNT and YYREEE (reference sequence). Trimming cost V 7 bases and J 4 bases, with 21 bases left between them. The CDR3: CASRISSGLSYEQYF. The CDR3 nucleotides are TGTGCCAGCCGCATTTCGAGCGGGCTCTCTTACGAGCAGTACTTC. Combining the CDR3 with reference TRBV5-4 and TRBJ2-7 gives the whole variable domain ETGVTQSPTHLIKTRGQQVTLRCSSQSGHNTVSWYQQALGQGPQFIFQYYREEENGRGNFPPRFSGLQFPNYSSELNVNALELDDSALYLCASRISSGLSYEQYFGPGTRLTVT.

This clone has a single count. The V and J genes are TRBV5-6 and TRBJ2-7; D might be TRBD1 (5 bases). CDR3 length equals 16 residues. Germline CDR1 is SGHDT and CDR2 is YYEEEE. The V gene lost 4 bases and the J gene lost 4 bases, with 21 bases spanning the gap. CDR3 protein: CASSPLGESGPYEQYF. CDR3 coding DNA: TGTGCCAGCAGCCCATTAGGGGAATCAGGCCCATACGAGCAGTACTTC.

The V gene is TRBV2, the J gene TRBJ1-2; a weak D match, TRBD1 (6 bases). The germline V gene encodes CDR1 SNHLY and CDR2 FYNNEI. V lost 1 base, J lost 2 bases, and 11 bases lay in between. The length of the CDR3 is 15 residues. The CDR3 bases are TGTGCCAGCAGTGAAGATACAGGGATAAACTATGGCTACACCTTC. Translating it yields CASSEDTGINYGYTF. The full variable domain, completed using reference TRBV2 and TRBJ1-2, is EPEVTQTPSHQVTQMGQEVILRCVPISNHLYFYWYRQILGQKVEFLVSFYNNEISEKSEIFDDQFSVERPDGSNFTLKIRSTKLEDSAMYFCASSEDTGINYGYTFGSGTRLTVV.

V gene TRBV4-3 combines with J gene TRBJ1-1; a possible D gene is TRBD1 (5 bases). Trimming left V 4 bases short and J 1 base short, with 19 bases between. The V gene's germline CDR1 is LGHNA and CDR2 YSLEER. The CDR3 has 17 amino acids. CDR3 sequence reads: CASSPELQGGGNTEAFF. In DNA, the CDR3 is TGCGCCAGCAGCCCAGAACTTCAGGGCGGGGGGAACACTGAAGCTTTCTTT.

The chain combines TRBV14 with TRBJ2-3; D is undetermined. The V end was cut by 0 bases, the J end by 5 bases, with 3 bases between. The CDR3 consists of 12 residues. Germline assignment: CDR1 SGHDN and CDR2 FVKESK. CDR3 protein: CASSQEQDTQYF. CDR3 sequence (DNA): TGTGCCAGCAGCCAAGAACAAGATACGCAGTATTTT. The complete variable domain, with remaining parts taken from reference TRBV14 and TRBJ2-3, reads EAGVTQFPSHSVIEKGQTVTLRCDPISGHDNLYWYRRVMGKEIKFLLHFVKESKQDESGMPNNRFLAERTGGTYSTLKVQPAELEDSGVYFCASSQEQDTQYFGPGTRLTVL.

The chain uses TRBV5-6 and TRBJ1-1, with 7 bases identical to TRBD1. The trim removed 2 bases at V and 1 base at J, leaving 8 bases unmatched. Per the germline V gene, CDR1 is SGHDT and CDR2 is YYEEEE. The CDR3 is 16 residues long. The CDR3 DNA follows: TGTGCCAGCAGCTTCTACTCGTGGACAGGGAACACTGAAGCTTTCTTT. This codes for CASSFYSWTGNTEAFF.